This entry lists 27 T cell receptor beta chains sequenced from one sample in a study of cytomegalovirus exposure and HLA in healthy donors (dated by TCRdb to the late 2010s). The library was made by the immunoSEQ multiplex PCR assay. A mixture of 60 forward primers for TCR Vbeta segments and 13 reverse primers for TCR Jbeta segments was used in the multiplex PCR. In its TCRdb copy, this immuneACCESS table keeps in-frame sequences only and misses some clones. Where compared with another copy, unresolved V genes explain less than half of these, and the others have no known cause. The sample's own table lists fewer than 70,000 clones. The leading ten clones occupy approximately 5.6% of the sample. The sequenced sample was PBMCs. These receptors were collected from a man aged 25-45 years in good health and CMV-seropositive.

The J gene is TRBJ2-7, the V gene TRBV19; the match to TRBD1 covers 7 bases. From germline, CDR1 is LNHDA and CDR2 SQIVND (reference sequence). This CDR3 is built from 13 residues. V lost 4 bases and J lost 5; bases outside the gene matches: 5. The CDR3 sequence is CASSKGGVNEQYF. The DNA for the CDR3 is TGTGCCAGTAGTAAAGGGGGCGTCAACGAGCAGTACTTC.

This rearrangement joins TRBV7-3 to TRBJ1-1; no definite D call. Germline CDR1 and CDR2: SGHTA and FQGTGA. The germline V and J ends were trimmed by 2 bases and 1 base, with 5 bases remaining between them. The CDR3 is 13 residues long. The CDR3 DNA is TGTGCCAGCAGCTTATCACAGAACACTGAAGCTTTCTTT. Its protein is CASSLSQNTEAFF.

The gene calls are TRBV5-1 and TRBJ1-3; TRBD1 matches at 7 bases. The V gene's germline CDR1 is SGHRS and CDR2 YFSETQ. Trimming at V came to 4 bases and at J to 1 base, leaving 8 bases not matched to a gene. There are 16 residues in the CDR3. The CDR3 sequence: CASSPGRTGSGNTIYF. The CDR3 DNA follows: TGCGCCAGCAGCCCGGGGAGGACAGGATCTGGAAACACCATATATTTT.

CDR3 in amino acids: CASSLTSNSRDRSQPQHF. Written as DNA, the CDR3 is TGTGCCAGCAGCTTAACTTCGAACAGCCGGGACAGAAGCCAGCCCCAGCATTTT. This chain connects TRBV7-9 to TRBJ1-5; TRBD1 matches at 7 bases. Germline values: CDR1 SEHNR, CDR2 FQNEAQ (reference sequence). The CDR3 contains 18 residues. Trimming took 2 bases from V and 7 from J; bases not matched to a gene: 17. The full variable domain, completed using reference TRBV7-9 and TRBJ1-5, is DTGVSQNPRHKITKRGQNVTFRCDPISEHNRLYWYRQTLGQGPEFLTYFQNEAQLEKSRLLSDRFSAERPKGSFSTLEIQRTEQGDSAMYLCASSLTSNSRDRSQPQHFGDGTRLSIL.

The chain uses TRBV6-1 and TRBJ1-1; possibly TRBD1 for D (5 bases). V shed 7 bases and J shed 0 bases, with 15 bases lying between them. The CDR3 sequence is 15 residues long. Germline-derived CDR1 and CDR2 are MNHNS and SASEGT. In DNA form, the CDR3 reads TGTGCCAGCACCCTAGGTGGGGGGGTGAACACTGAAGCTTTCTTT. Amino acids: CASTLGGGVNTEAFF.

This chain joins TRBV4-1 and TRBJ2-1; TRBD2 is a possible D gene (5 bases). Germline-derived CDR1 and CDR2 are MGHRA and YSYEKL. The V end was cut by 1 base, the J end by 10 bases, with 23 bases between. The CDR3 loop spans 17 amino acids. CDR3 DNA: TGCGCCAGCAGCCAAGTGCTTCGGCAGAGGGCATATAGCGAGCAGTTCTTC. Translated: CASSQVLRQRAYSEQFF.

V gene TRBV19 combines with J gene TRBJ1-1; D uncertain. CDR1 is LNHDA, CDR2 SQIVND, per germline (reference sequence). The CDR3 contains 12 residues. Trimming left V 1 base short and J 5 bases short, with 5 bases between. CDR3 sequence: CASSIGRTEAFF. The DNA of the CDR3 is TGTGCCAGTAGTATAGGGAGGACTGAAGCTTTCTTT. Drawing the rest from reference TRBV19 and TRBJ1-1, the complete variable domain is DGGITQSPKYLFRKEGQNVTLSCEQNLNHDAMYWYRQDPGQGLRLIYYSQIVNDFQKGDIAEGYSVSREKKESFPLTVTSAQKNPTAFYLCASSIGRTEAFFGQGTRLTVV.

The CDR3 protein is CAISESGGDGEAFF. CDR3 bases: TGTGCCATCAGTGAGTCTGGGGGGGATGGTGAAGCTTTCTTT. The V gene is TRBV10-3, the J gene TRBJ1-1; D may be TRBD1 (5 bases). Germline V gene data show CDR1 as ENHRY and CDR2 as SYGVKD. The length of the CDR3 is 14 residues. Between the trimmed V and J ends, which lost 0 bases and 7 bases, there was a span of 12 bases.

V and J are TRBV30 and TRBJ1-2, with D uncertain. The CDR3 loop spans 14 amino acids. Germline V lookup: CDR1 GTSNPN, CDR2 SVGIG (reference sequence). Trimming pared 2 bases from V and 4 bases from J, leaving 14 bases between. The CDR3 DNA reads TGTGCCTGGAGTTCCCTGGGAGCTACCTATGGCTACACCTTC. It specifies CAWSSLGATYGYTF.

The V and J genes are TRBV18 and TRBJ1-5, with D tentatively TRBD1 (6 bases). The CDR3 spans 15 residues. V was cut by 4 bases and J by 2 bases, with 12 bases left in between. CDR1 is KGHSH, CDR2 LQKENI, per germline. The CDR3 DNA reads TGTGCCAGCTCACAACAGGGTGGGGGCAATCAGCCCCAGCATTTT. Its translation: CASSQQGGGNQPQHF.

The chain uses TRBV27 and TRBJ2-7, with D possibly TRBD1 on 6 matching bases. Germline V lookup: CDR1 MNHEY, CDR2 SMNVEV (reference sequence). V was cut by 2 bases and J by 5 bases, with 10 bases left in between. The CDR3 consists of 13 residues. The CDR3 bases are TGTGCCAGCAGTTTACAGGGGCGAGACGAGCAGTACTTC. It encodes CASSLQGRDEQYF.

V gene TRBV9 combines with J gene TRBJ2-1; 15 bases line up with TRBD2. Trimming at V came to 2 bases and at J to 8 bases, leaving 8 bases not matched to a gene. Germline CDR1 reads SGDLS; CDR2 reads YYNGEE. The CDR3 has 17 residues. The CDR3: CASSVRTSGRDRDEQFF. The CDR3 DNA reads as TGTGCCAGCAGCGTTCGGACTAGCGGGAGGGATCGGGATGAGCAGTTCTTC.

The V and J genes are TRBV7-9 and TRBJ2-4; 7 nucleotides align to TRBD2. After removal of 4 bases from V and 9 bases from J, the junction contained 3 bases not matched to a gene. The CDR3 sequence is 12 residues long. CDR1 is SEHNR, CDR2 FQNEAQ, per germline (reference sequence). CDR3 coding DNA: TGTGCCAGCAGCTCGGGACTAACCATTCAGTACTTC. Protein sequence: CASSSGLTIQYF.

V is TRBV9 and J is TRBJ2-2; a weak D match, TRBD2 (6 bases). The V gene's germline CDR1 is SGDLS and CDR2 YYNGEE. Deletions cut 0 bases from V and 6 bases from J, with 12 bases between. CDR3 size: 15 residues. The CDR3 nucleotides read TGTGCCAGCAGCGTAGCTCCTAGCGTGGCCGGGGAGCTGTTTTTT. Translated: CASSVAPSVAGELFF. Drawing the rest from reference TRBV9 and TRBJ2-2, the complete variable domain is DSGVTQTPKHLITATGQRVTLRCSPRSGDLSVYWYQQSLDQGLQFLIQYYNGEERAKGNILERFSAQQFPDLHSELNLSSLELGDSALYFCASSVAPSVAGELFFGEGSRLTVL.

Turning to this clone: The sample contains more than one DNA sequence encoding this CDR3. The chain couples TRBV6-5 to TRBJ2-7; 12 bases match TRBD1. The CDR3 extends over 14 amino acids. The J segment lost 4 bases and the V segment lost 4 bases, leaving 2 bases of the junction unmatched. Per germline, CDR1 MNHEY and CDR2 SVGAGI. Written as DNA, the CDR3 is TGTGCCAGCAGTTTGGGACAGGGGGCTTACGAGCAGTACTTC. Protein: CASSLGQGAYEQYF.

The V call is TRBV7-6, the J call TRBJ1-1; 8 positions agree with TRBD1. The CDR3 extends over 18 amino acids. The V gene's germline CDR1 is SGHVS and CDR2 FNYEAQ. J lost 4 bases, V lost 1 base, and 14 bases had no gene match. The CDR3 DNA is TGTGCCAGCAGCTTAGGTTCGTCGACAGGGGCCCGCCCCACTGAAGCTTTCTTT. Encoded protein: CASSLGSSTGARPTEAFF.

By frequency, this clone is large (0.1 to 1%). The CDR3 DNA follows: TGTGCCATCAGTGAGTCCGGGGACAGGGGGCTTTTATCCGAGCAGTACTTC. This gives the protein CAISESGDRGLLSEQYF. The chain joins TRBV10-3 to TRBJ2-7; 12 bases align to TRBD1. The junction had 9 bases not matched to a gene; V was cut back by 0 bases and J by 6 bases. Germline lookup yields CDR1 ENHRY and CDR2 SYGVKD. The CDR3 totals 17 residues.

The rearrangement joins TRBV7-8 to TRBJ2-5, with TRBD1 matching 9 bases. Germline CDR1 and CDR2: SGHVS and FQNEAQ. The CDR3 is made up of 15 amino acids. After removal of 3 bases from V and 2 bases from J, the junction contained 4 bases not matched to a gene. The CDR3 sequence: CASSFLTGGQETQYF. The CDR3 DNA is TGTGCCAGCAGCTTTTTGACAGGGGGACAAGAGACCCAGTACTTC.

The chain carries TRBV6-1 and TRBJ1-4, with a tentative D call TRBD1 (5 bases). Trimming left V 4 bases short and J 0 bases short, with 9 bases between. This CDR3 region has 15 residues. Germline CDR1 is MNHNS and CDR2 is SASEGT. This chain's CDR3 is CASSGRTSTNEKLFF. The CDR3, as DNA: TGTGCCAGCAGTGGTAGGACATCAACTAATGAAAAACTGTTTTTT.

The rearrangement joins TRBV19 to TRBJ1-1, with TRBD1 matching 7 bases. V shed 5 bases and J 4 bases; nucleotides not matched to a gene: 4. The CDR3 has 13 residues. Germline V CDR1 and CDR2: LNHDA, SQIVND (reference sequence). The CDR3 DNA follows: TGTGCCAGTAGTTATTCAGGGGGCACTGAAGCTTTCTTT. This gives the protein CASSYSGGTEAFF. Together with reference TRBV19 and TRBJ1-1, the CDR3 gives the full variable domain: DGGITQSPKYLFRKEGQNVTLSCEQNLNHDAMYWYRQDPGQGLRLIYYSQIVNDFQKGDIAEGYSVSREKKESFPLTVTSAQKNPTAFYLCASSYSGGTEAFFGQGTRLTVV.

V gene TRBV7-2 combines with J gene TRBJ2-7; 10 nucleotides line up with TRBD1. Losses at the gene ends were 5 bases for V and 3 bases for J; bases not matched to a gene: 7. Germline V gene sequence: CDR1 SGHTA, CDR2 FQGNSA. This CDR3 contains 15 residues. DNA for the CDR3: TGTGCCAGCAGCCACGGGACAGGGGTTGGCTACGAGCAGTACTTC. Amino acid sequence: CASSHGTGVGYEQYF.

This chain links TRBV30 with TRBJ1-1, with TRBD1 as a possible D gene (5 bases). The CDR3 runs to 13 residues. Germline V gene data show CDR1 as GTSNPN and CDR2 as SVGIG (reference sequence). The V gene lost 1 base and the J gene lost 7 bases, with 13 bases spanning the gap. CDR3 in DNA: TGTGCCTGGAGTGCAGAAGGGGTGTATGAAGCTTTCTTT. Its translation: CAWSAEGVYEAFF. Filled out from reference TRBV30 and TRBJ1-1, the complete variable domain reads SQTIHQWPATLVQPVGSPLSLECTVEGTSNPNLYWYRQAAGRGLQLLFYSVGIGQISSEVPQNLSASRPQDRQFILSSKKLLLSDSGFYLCAWSAEGVYEAFFGQGTRLTVV.

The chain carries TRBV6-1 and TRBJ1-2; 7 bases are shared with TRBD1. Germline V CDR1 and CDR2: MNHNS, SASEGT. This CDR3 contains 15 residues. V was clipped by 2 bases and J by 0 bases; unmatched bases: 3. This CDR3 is CASSERQGANYGYTF. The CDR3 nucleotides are TGTGCCAGCAGTGAACGGCAGGGGGCTAACTATGGCTACACCTTC.

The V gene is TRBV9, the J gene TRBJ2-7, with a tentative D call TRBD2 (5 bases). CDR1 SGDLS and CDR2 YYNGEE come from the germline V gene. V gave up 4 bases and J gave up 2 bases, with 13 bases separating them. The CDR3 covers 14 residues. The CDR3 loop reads CASSPDGSAYEQYF. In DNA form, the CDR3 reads TGTGCCAGCAGCCCGGATGGGAGCGCCTACGAGCAGTACTTC.

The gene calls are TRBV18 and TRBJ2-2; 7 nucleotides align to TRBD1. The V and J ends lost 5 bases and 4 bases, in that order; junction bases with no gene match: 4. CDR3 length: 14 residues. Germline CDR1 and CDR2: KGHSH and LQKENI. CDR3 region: CASSTTGVTGELFF. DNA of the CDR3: TGTGCCAGCTCAACCACAGGGGTCACCGGGGAGCTGTTTTTT.

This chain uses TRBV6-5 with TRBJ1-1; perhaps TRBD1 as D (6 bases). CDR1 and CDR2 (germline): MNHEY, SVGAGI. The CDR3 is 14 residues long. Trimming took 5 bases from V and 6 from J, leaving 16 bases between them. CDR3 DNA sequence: TGTGCCAGCAGTCCCTCGCAGGGGCAAGCTGAAGCTTTCTTT. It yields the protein CASSPSQGQAEAFF.

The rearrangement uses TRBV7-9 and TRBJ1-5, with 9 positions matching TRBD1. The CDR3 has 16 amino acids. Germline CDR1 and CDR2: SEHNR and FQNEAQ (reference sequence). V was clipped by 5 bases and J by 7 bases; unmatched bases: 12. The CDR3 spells CASSRGGQGPLQPQHF. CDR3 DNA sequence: TGTGCCAGCAGCAGGGGGGGACAGGGCCCGTTGCAGCCCCAGCATTTT.